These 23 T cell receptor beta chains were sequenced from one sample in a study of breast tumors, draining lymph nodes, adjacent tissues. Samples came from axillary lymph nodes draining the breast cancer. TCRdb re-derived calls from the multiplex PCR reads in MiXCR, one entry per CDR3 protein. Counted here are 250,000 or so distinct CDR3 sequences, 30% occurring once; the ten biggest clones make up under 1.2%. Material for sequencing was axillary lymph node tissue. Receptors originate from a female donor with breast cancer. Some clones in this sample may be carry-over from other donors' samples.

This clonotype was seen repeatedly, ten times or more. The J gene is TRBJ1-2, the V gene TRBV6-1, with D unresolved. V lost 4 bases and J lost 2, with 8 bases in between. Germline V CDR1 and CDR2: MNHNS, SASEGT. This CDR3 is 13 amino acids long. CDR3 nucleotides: TGTGCCAGCAGTGCGGACGGAAACTATGGCTACACCTTC. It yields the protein CASSADGNYGYTF.

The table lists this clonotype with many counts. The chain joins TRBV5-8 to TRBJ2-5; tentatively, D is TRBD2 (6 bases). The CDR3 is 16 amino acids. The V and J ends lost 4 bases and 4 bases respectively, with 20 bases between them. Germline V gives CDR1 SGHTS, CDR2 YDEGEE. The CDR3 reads CASSMGFRGGGETQYF. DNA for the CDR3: TGTGCCAGCAGCATGGGATTTCGTGGGGGAGGAGAGACCCAGTACTTC.

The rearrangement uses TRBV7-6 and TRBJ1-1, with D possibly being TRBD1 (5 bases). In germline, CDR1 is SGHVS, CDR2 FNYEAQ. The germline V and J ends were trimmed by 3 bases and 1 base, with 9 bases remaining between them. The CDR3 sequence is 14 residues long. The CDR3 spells CASSFLGGNTEAFF. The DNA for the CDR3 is TGTGCCAGCAGCTTTTTGGGGGGGAACACTGAAGCTTTCTTT.

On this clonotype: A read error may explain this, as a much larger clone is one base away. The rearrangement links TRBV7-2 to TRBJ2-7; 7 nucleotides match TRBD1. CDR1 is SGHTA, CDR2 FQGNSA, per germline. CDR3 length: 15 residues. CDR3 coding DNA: TGTGCCAGCGGCTTAAGTACAGGGGACCCCTACGAGCAGTACTTC. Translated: CASGLSTGDPYEQYF.

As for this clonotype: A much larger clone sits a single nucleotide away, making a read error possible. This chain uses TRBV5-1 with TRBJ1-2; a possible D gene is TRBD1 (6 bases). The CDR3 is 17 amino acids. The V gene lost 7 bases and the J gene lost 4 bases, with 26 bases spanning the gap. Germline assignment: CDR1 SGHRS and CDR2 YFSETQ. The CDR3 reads CASCLGQSFYLAYGYTF. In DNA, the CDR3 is TGCGCCAGCTGTCTTGGACAGTCATTCTATCTTGCCTATGGCTACACCTTC.

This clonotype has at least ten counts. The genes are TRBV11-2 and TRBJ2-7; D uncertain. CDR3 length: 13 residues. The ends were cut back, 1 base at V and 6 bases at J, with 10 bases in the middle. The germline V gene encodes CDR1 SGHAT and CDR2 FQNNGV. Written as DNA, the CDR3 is TGTGCCAGCAGCTTAGCCCTCTTCGGCGAGCAGTACTTC. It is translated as CASSLALFGEQYF.

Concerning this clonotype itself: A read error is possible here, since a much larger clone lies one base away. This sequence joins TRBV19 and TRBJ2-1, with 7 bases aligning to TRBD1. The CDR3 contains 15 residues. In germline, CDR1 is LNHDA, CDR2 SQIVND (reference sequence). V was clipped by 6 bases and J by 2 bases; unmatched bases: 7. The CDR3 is CASSWGQTPYNEQFF. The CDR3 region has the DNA TGTGCCAGTAGCTGGGGACAGACCCCCTACAATGAGCAGTTCTTC.

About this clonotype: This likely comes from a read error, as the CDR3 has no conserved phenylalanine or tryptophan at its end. The CDR3 DNA sequence: TGTGCCAGCGGTCCCGGGGGAGCAGATACGCAGTATCTT. This gives the protein CASGPGGADTQYL. This chain links TRBV19 with TRBJ2-3, with a tentative D call TRBD2 (6 bases). The ends were cut back, 9 bases at V and 4 bases at J, with 14 bases in the middle. This CDR3 is 13 amino acids long. Germline CDR1 is LNHDA and CDR2 is SQIVND (reference sequence).

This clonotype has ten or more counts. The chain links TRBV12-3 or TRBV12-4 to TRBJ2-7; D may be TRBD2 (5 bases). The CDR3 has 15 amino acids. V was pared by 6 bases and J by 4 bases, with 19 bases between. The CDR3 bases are TGTGCCAGCAGCCCGGGGTTCGGGTCGGGATACGAGCAGTACTTC. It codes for CASSPGFGSGYEQYF.

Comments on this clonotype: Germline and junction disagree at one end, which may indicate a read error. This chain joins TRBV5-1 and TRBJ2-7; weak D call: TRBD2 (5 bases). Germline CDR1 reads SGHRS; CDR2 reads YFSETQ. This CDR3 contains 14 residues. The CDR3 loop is CASSLAGSSYGQYF. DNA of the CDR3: TGCGCCAGCAGCTTGGCGGGATCCTCCTACGGGCAGTACTTC.

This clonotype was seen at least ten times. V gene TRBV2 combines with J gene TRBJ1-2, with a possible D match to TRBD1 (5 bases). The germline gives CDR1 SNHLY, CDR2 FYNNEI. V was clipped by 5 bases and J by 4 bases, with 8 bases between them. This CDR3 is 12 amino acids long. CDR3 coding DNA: TGTGCCAGCAGTAGCGGGACCTATGGCTACACCTTC. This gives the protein CASSSGTYGYTF.

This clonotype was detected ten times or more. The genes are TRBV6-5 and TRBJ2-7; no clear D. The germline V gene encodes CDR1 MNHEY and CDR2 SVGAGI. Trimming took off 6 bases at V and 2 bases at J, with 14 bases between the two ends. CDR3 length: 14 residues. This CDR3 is CASSPLGAAYEQYF. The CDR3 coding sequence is TGTGCCAGCAGCCCGCTAGGAGCCGCCTACGAGCAGTACTTC.

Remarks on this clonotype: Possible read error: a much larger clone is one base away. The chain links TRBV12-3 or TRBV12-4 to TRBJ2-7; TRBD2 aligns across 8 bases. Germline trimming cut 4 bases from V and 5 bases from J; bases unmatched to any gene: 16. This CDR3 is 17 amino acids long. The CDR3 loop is CASSCGGYASTPHEQYF. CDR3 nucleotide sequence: TGTGCCAGCAGTTGCGGGGGGTATGCTAGCACACCCCACGAGCAGTACTTC.

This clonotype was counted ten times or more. CDR3 protein: CASSLNGRAPYEQYF. The CDR3 coding sequence is TGCGCCAGCAGCTTGAACGGGAGGGCCCCCTACGAGCAGTACTTC. The chain joins TRBV5-1 to TRBJ2-7; 8 bases are shared with TRBD2. The V segment lost 1 base and the J segment 2 bases; nucleotides outside the gene matches: 5. This CDR3 contains 15 residues. Germline CDR1 and CDR2: SGHRS and YFSETQ.

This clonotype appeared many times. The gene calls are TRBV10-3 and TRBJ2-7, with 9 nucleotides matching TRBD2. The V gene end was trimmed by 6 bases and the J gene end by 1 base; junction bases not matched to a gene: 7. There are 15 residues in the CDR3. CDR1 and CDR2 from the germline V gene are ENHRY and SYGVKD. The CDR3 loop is CAIRDLAGVSYEQYF. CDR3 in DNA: TGTGCCATCAGGGACTTAGCGGGAGTGTCCTACGAGCAGTACTTC.

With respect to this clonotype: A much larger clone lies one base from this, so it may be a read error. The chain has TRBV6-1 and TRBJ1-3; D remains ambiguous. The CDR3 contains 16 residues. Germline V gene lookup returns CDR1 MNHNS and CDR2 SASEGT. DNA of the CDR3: TGTGCCAGCAGTCAAGCCGGTCCATCGGGAGGAAACACCATATATTTT. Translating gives CASSQAGPSGGNTIYF.

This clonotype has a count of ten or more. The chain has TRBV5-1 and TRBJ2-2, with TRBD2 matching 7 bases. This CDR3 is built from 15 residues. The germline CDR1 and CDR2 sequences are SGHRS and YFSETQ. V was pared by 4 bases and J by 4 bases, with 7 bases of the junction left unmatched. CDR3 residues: CASSPEGTTTGELFF. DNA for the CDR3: TGCGCCAGCAGCCCTGAAGGGACTACCACCGGGGAGCTGTTTTTT.

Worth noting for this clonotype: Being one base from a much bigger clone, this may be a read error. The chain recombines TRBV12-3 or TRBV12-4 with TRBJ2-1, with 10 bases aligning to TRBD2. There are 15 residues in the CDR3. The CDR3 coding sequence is TGTGCCAGCCGCCCCAGACTAGCGGGCCTCAATGAGCAGCTCTTC. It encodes CASRPRLAGLNEQLF.

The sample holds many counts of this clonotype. The CDR3 reads CASSVSRDADYGYTF. The CDR3 bases are TGTGCCAGCAGCGTATCGAGGGACGCGGACTATGGCTACACCTTC. The J gene is TRBJ1-2, the V gene TRBV9; weak D call: TRBD1 (5 bases). The CDR3 sequence is 15 residues long. The V end lost 1 base, the J end lost 3 bases, and 13 bases lay between the germline ends. Germline V gene sequence: CDR1 SGDLS, CDR2 YYNGEE. Full variable domain (outside the CDR3, taken from reference TRBV9 and TRBJ1-2): DSGVTQTPKHLITATGQRVTLRCSPRSGDLSVYWYQQSLDQGLQFLIQYYNGEERAKGNILERFSAQQFPDLHSELNLSSLELGDSALYFCASSVSRDADYGYTFGSGTRLTVV.

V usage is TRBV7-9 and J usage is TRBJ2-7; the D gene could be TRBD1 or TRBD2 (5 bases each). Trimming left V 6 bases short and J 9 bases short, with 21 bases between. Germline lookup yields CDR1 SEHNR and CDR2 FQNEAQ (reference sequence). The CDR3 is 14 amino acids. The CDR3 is CASSGSGSASGQYF. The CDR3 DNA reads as TGTGCCAGCAGTGGGTCAGGGAGTGCCTCCGGGCAGTACTTC.

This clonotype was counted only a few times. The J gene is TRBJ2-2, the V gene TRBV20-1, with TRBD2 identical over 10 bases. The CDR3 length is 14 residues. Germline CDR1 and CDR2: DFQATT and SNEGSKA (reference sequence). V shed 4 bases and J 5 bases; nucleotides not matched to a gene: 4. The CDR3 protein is CSANKAGGTGELFF. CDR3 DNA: TGCAGTGCTAACAAAGCGGGAGGGACCGGGGAGCTGTTTTTT.

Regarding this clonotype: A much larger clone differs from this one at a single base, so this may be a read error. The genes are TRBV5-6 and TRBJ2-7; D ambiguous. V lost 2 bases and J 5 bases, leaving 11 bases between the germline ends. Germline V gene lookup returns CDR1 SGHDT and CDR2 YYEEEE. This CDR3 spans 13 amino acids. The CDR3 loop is CASSLGVIHEQYF. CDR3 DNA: TGTGCCAGCAGCTTAGGAGTTATCCACGAGCAGTACTTC.

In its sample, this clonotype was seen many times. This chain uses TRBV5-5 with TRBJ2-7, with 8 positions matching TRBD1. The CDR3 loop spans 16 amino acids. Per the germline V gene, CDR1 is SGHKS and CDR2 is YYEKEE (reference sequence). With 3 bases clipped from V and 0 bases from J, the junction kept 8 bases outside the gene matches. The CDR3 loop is CASSYGQGLSSYEQYF. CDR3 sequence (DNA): TGTGCCAGCAGCTACGGACAGGGCTTAAGCTCCTACGAGCAGTACTTC.